This is a list of T cell receptor beta chains from one sample in a study of T cells after yellow fever vaccination. TCRdb independently ran MiXCR on the 5' RACE reads; one entry per CDR3 protein. Of hundreds of thousands of distinct CDR3 sequences listed, roughly 14% were seen once; the top ten hold about an eighth. Sequencing was performed on PBMCs, taken on the day of the yellow fever booster vaccination. Source of these receptors: a man aged 25-40 years who received the YFV17D yellow fever vaccine. Each CDR3 is given with its conserved first and last residue. A D gene is named only where the DNA matches it firmly. Expanded clones are given a class, and other clones once, few, many or no size at all.

d_call: .; clone_size: few; v_call: TRBV18; j_call: TRBJ1-2; cdr3_aa: CASRDDRIHGYTF; cdr3_nt: TGTGCCAGCCGGGACGACCGGATTCATGGCTACACCTTC
d_call: .; clone_size: .; v_call: TRBV6-2/TRBV6-3; j_call: TRBJ2-7; cdr3_aa: CASSTSGTGYEQYF; cdr3_nt: TGTGCCAGCAGTACATCCGGGACTGGCTACGAGCAGTACTTC
d_call: TRBD2; clone_size: .; v_call: TRBV20-1; j_call: TRBJ2-1; cdr3_aa: CRYGAGGTYNEQFF; cdr3_nt: TGCAGGTATGGAGCGGGAGGTACCTACAATGAGCAGTTCTTC
d_call: TRBD2; clone_size: few; v_call: TRBV7-9; j_call: TRBJ2-7; cdr3_aa: CASRPPTSGRGYEQYF; cdr3_nt: TGTGCCAGCAGACCACCAACTAGCGGGAGAGGATACGAGCAGTACTTC
d_call: .; clone_size: .; v_call: TRBV7-2; j_call: TRBJ2-5; cdr3_aa: CASSSEWGRETQYF; cdr3_nt: TGTGCCAGCAGCTCGGAGTGGGGGCGAGAGACCCAGTACTTC
d_call: .; clone_size: .; v_call: TRBV9; j_call: TRBJ1-1; cdr3_aa: CASSVSTQRRTLF; cdr3_nt: TGTGCCAGCAGCGTTAGCACCCAAAGGCGGACGCTTTTT
d_call: .; clone_size: .; v_call: TRBV7-3; j_call: TRBJ1-2; cdr3_aa: CASSSAPGGGYTF; cdr3_nt: TGTGCCAGCAGCTCAGCCCCCGGGGGCGGCTACACCTTC
d_call: TRBD2; clone_size: .; v_call: TRBV28; j_call: TRBJ2-1; cdr3_aa: CASNPLAGEFGEQFF; cdr3_nt: TGTGCCAGCAATCCCCTAGCGGGAGAATTCGGTGAGCAGTTCTTC
d_call: TRBD1; clone_size: .; v_call: TRBV10-3; j_call: TRBJ1-2; cdr3_aa: CAISNDRGGVGYTF; cdr3_nt: TGTGCCATCAGTAACGACAGGGGCGGAGTTGGCTACACCTTC
d_call: .; clone_size: few; v_call: TRBV11-2; j_call: TRBJ2-3; cdr3_aa: CASSSLGTPGRYF; cdr3_nt: TGTGCCAGCAGCTCACTTGGGACACCGGGTCGGTATTTT
d_call: .; clone_size: .; v_call: TRBV10-3; j_call: TRBJ2-5; cdr3_aa: CAISDRLVGGYQETQYF; cdr3_nt: TGTGCCATCAGTGATCGTCTAGTGGGGGGATACCAAGAGACCCAGTACTTC
d_call: .; clone_size: .; v_call: TRBV5-1; j_call: TRBJ2-1; cdr3_aa: CASSLALIDGQLGAEQFF; cdr3_nt: TGCGCCAGCAGCTTGGCCTTGATAGACGGACAGCTCGGAGCTGAGCAGTTCTTC
d_call: TRBD1; clone_size: .; v_call: TRBV20-1; j_call: TRBJ2-7; cdr3_aa: CSAGQGDKRFYEQYF; cdr3_nt: TGCAGTGCTGGACAGGGGGATAAGCGATTTTACGAGCAGTACTTC
d_call: TRBD2; clone_size: .; v_call: TRBV9; j_call: TRBJ2-3; cdr3_aa: CASAGGGTDTQYF; cdr3_nt: TGTGCCAGCGCGGGAGGGGGCACAGATACGCAGTATTTT
d_call: .; clone_size: .; v_call: TRBV7-9; j_call: TRBJ2-6; cdr3_aa: CASSSDYAGANVLTF; cdr3_nt: TGTGCCAGCAGCTCGGACTACGCTGGGGCCAACGTCCTGACTTTC
d_call: TRBD1; clone_size: few; v_call: TRBV12-3/TRBV12-4; j_call: TRBJ2-2; cdr3_aa: CASRGTGADTGELFF; cdr3_nt: TGTGCCAGCAGGGGGACAGGGGCAGACACCGGGGAGCTGTTTTTT
d_call: TRBD1; clone_size: few; v_call: TRBV6-5; j_call: TRBJ2-2; cdr3_aa: CASSYSGQGTGELFF; cdr3_nt: TGTGCCAGCAGTTACTCGGGACAGGGGACCGGGGAGCTGTTTTTT
d_call: TRBD2; clone_size: .; v_call: TRBV14; j_call: TRBJ2-2; cdr3_aa: CASSESGVLANTRELFF; cdr3_nt: TGTGCCAGCAGCGAAAGCGGGGTCCTTGCGAACACCAGGGAGCTGTTTTTT
d_call: .; clone_size: .; v_call: TRBV7-2; j_call: TRBJ2-5; cdr3_aa: CASSLAWGLGGTQYF; cdr3_nt: TGTGCCAGCAGCTTAGCGTGGGGCTTGGGTGGGACCCAGTACTTC
d_call: .; clone_size: many; v_call: TRBV27; j_call: TRBJ2-2; cdr3_aa: CASSFKASGELFF; cdr3_nt: TGTGCCAGCAGTTTTAAGGCTTCCGGGGAGCTGTTTTTT
d_call: .; clone_size: many; v_call: TRBV2; j_call: TRBJ2-7; cdr3_aa: CATQDGVTYEQYF; cdr3_nt: TGTGCCACCCAGGACGGGGTAACCTACGAGCAGTACTTC
d_call: .; clone_size: .; v_call: TRBV5-6; j_call: TRBJ2-1; cdr3_aa: CASSFTRYNEQFF; cdr3_nt: TGTGCCAGCAGCTTTACTAGATACAATGAGCAGTTCTTC
d_call: TRBD2; clone_size: .; v_call: TRBV7-2; j_call: TRBJ2-3; cdr3_aa: CASSASGNSRTDTQYF; cdr3_nt: TGTGCCAGCAGCGCTAGCGGGAACTCTAGAACAGATACGCAGTATTTT
d_call: TRBD1; clone_size: .; v_call: TRBV20-1; j_call: TRBJ1-1; cdr3_aa: CSARDGTGGTEAFF; cdr3_nt: TGCAGTGCTAGAGATGGGACAGGGGGCACTGAAGCTTTCTTT
d_call: .; clone_size: few; v_call: TRBV3-1; j_call: TRBJ2-1; cdr3_aa: CASSQTDGSSYNEQFF; cdr3_nt: TGTGCCAGCAGCCAAACGGACGGGAGCTCCTACAATGAGCAGTTCTTC
d_call: TRBD2; clone_size: .; v_call: TRBV20-1; j_call: TRBJ2-1; cdr3_aa: CSAETSGGLSSYNEQFF; cdr3_nt: TGCAGTGCAGAGACTAGCGGGGGGCTAAGCTCCTACAATGAGCAGTTCTTC
d_call: TRBD2; clone_size: .; v_call: TRBV2; j_call: TRBJ2-7; cdr3_aa: CASSEGGSEWYF; cdr3_nt: TGTGCCAGCAGTGAGGGGGGGAGTGAGTGGTACTTC
d_call: TRBD2; clone_size: few; v_call: TRBV7-9; j_call: TRBJ2-1; cdr3_aa: CASRLAGDNGEQFF; cdr3_nt: TGTGCCAGCAGGTTAGCGGGAGACAATGGTGAGCAGTTCTTC
d_call: .; clone_size: many; v_call: TRBV29-1; j_call: TRBJ2-7; cdr3_aa: CSAQGRSYEQYF; cdr3_nt: TGCAGCGCCCAAGGCAGGTCCTACGAGCAGTACTTC
d_call: .; clone_size: .; v_call: TRBV29-1; j_call: TRBJ2-1; cdr3_aa: CSVLAGGLGEQFF; cdr3_nt: TGCAGCGTTCTAGCTGGTGGGCTCGGTGAGCAGTTCTTC
d_call: .; clone_size: many; v_call: TRBV5-1; j_call: TRBJ1-1; cdr3_aa: CASSLGGFHTEAFF; cdr3_nt: TGCGCCAGCAGCTTGGGGGGTTTTCACACTGAAGCTTTCTTT
d_call: TRBD2; clone_size: few; v_call: TRBV12-3/TRBV12-4; j_call: TRBJ2-3; cdr3_aa: CASSFGTSGTVDTQYF; cdr3_nt: TGTGCCAGCAGTTTTGGGACTAGCGGGACGGTAGATACGCAGTATTTT
d_call: .; clone_size: few; v_call: TRBV5-1; j_call: TRBJ2-7; cdr3_aa: CASSLQTDSYEQYF; cdr3_nt: TGCGCCAGCAGCTTACAGACCGATTCCTACGAGCAGTACTTC
d_call: TRBD1; clone_size: .; v_call: TRBV4-3; j_call: TRBJ2-5; cdr3_aa: CASSQVGQGQETQYF; cdr3_nt: TGCGCCAGCAGCCAAGTCGGACAGGGCCAAGAGACCCAGTACTTC
d_call: TRBD2; clone_size: few; v_call: TRBV3-1; j_call: TRBJ2-1; cdr3_aa: CASSPGGRAEEQFF; cdr3_nt: TGTGCCAGCAGCCCTGGCGGGAGGGCCGAGGAGCAGTTCTTC
d_call: .; clone_size: .; v_call: TRBV5-1; j_call: TRBJ2-1; cdr3_aa: CASSWAGEEVGNEQFF; cdr3_nt: TGCGCCAGCAGCTGGGCCGGGGAGGAGGTTGGAAATGAGCAGTTCTTC
d_call: .; clone_size: .; v_call: TRBV5-1; j_call: TRBJ1-1; cdr3_aa: CASSRMGYTEAFF; cdr3_nt: TGCGCCAGCAGCCGGATGGGATACACTGAAGCTTTCTTT
d_call: TRBD1; clone_size: many; v_call: TRBV5-6; j_call: TRBJ1-3; cdr3_aa: CASRKTPGQGGNTIYF; cdr3_nt: TGTGCCAGCAGAAAAACTCCGGGACAGGGAGGAAACACCATATATTTT
d_call: .; clone_size: .; v_call: TRBV27; j_call: TRBJ2-7; cdr3_aa: CASSFPGIPPGEQYF; cdr3_nt: TGTGCCAGCAGTTTCCCCGGGATCCCTCCGGGTGAGCAGTACTTC
d_call: .; clone_size: .; v_call: TRBV12-3/TRBV12-4; j_call: TRBJ2-1; cdr3_aa: CASNPEGHLFHEQFF; cdr3_nt: TGTGCCAGCAACCCCGAGGGGCATCTGTTCCATGAGCAGTTCTTC
d_call: .; clone_size: few; v_call: TRBV6-5; j_call: TRBJ1-6; cdr3_aa: CASSYTAQGHRTLHF; cdr3_nt: TGTGCCAGCAGTTATACTGCCCAGGGCCATCGGACCCTCCACTTT
d_call: TRBD2; clone_size: few; v_call: TRBV12-3/TRBV12-4; j_call: TRBJ2-5; cdr3_aa: CASSVVLAGGETQYF; cdr3_nt: TGTGCCAGCAGTGTCGTACTAGCGGGAGGAGAGACCCAGTACTTC
d_call: TRBD1; clone_size: .; v_call: TRBV29-1; j_call: TRBJ2-3; cdr3_aa: CSIDRASTDTQYF; cdr3_nt: TGCAGCATTGACAGGGCTAGCACAGATACGCAGTATTTT
d_call: TRBD1; clone_size: .; v_call: TRBV29-1; j_call: TRBJ2-1; cdr3_aa: CSAVTGIEQFF; cdr3_nt: TGCAGCGCGGTGACAGGGATTGAGCAGTTCTTC
d_call: .; clone_size: .; v_call: TRBV10-2; j_call: TRBJ2-7; cdr3_aa: CATQESKLSSYEQYF; cdr3_nt: TGCGCCACCCAGGAATCAAAGCTGAGCTCCTACGAGCAGTACTTC
d_call: TRBD1; clone_size: .; v_call: TRBV2; j_call: TRBJ1-4; cdr3_aa: CASMPGQGYEKLFF; cdr3_nt: TGTGCCAGCATGCCGGGACAGGGGTACGAAAAACTGTTTTTT
d_call: TRBD2; clone_size: .; v_call: TRBV10-3; j_call: TRBJ2-5; cdr3_aa: CAISATSPGLAGPMKTQYF; cdr3_nt: TGTGCCATCAGTGCCACTTCTCCGGGACTAGCGGGGCCAATGAAGACCCAGTACTTC
d_call: .; clone_size: few; v_call: TRBV11-2; j_call: TRBJ2-4; cdr3_aa: CASSFLLGGTKNIQYF; cdr3_nt: TGTGCCAGCAGCTTCCTCTTGGGCGGAACCAAAAACATTCAGTACTTC
d_call: .; clone_size: .; v_call: TRBV6-2/TRBV6-3; j_call: TRBJ2-1; cdr3_aa: CASSYLATNEQFF; cdr3_nt: TGTGCCAGCAGTTACTTGGCCACAAATGAGCAGTTCTTC
d_call: TRBD2; clone_size: few; v_call: TRBV29-1; j_call: TRBJ2-5; cdr3_aa: CSGRLALETQYF; cdr3_nt: TGCAGCGGTAGACTAGCTTTGGAGACCCAGTACTTC